This is a list of T cell receptor beta chains from one sample in a study of blood T cell repertoires in COVID-19. Assay: immunoSEQ multiplex PCR; the TCRdb copy retains only in-frame clones and omits some. The table lists some 220,000 clones, 84% of them singletons. The sample taken for sequencing was peripheral blood. The receptor source for this set is a woman at least 80 years old with active or convalescent COVID-19. The CDR3 runs from the conserved cysteine through the conserved F or W. The order of the fields is clone size, V gene, D gene, J gene, CDR3 DNA, CDR3 protein. D genes are given only for firm matches. The size entry is marked missing in some rows and otherwise reads once, few, many or a size class.

size: .; V: TRBV3-1/TRBV3-2; D: .; J: TRBJ1-3; DNA: TGTGCCAGCAGCCAAGAGGGGGGCTCTGGAAACACCATATATTTT; CDR3: CASSQEGGSGNTIYF
size: .; V: TRBV5-1; D: TRBD2; J: TRBJ2-7; DNA: TGCGCCAGCAGCTTGGTAGTTAGCGGGGGCCACGAGCAGTACTTC; CDR3: CASSLVVSGGHEQYF
size: .; V: TRBV28; D: TRBD1; J: TRBJ1-2; DNA: TGTGCCAGCAGCACGACAGGGGGCCTGGTTGGCTACACCTTC; CDR3: CASSTTGGLVGYTF
size: .; V: TRBV3-1/TRBV3-2; D: .; J: TRBJ1-3; DNA: TGTGCCAGCAGCCAAGACTCAACAGCTAACACCATATATTTT; CDR3: CASSQDSTANTIYF
size: .; V: TRBV15; D: TRBD2; J: TRBJ2-1; DNA: TGTGCCACCAGCAGCCTCCGGACTAGCGGGGGGTACAATGAGCAGTTCTTC; CDR3: CATSSLRTSGGYNEQFF
size: .; V: TRBV5-1; D: TRBD1; J: TRBJ2-7; DNA: TGCGCCAGCAGCCCAGGGACAGCCTACGAGCAGTACTTC; CDR3: CASSPGTAYEQYF
size: .; V: TRBV27; D: TRBD1; J: TRBJ1-6; DNA: TGTGCCAGCAGTTTAAAGTGGGTGGGACAGGGCTCCGATTCACCCCTCCACTTT; CDR3: CASSLKWVGQGSDSPLHF
size: many; V: TRBV3-1/TRBV3-2; D: .; J: TRBJ1-3; DNA: TGTGCCAGCAGCCAATTCCTGGCGGACACCATATATTTT; CDR3: CASSQFLADTIYF
size: .; V: TRBV18; D: .; J: TRBJ1-2; DNA: TGTGCCAGCTCACCACTGAAGGGAGCGAAGCAAACTAACTATGGCTACACCTTC; CDR3: CASSPLKGAKQTNYGYTF
size: .; V: TRBV27; D: TRBD1; J: TRBJ1-6; DNA: TGTGCCAGCAGTTTAAAGACAGGGGCTTATAATTCACCCCTCCACTTT; CDR3: CASSLKTGAYNSPLHF
size: .; V: TRBV18; D: TRBD1; J: TRBJ1-2; DNA: TGTGCCAGCTCACCCTTCCCGACAGGGGGCGTAAACTATGGCTACACCTTC; CDR3: CASSPFPTGGVNYGYTF
size: few; V: TRBV11-2; D: .; J: TRBJ2-7; DNA: TGTGCCAGCAGCATTTGGCGGGAGCAGTACTTC; CDR3: CASSIWREQYF
size: .; V: TRBV19; D: .; J: TRBJ2-2; DNA: TGTGCCAGTAGTCGGGGGACCGGGGAGCTGTTTTTT; CDR3: CASSRGTGELFF
size: once; V: TRBV28; D: .; J: TRBJ2-7; DNA: TGTGCCAGCAGTGCGGGTTCCTCCTACGAGCAGTACTTC; CDR3: CASSAGSSYEQYF
size: .; V: TRBV28; D: .; J: TRBJ2-5; DNA: TGTGCCAGCAGTTTGTCAGGGGCGCGGAGCCAAGAGACCCAGTACTTC; CDR3: CASSLSGARSQETQYF
size: once; V: TRBV29-1; D: .; J: TRBJ1-1; DNA: TGCAGCGTGGAAGACGGTCTATCTGAAGCTTTCTTT; CDR3: CSVEDGLSEAFF
size: .; V: TRBV15; D: .; J: TRBJ2-3; DNA: TGTGCCACCAGCAGAGATCAAGAGGGCGGGGGCGATACGCAGTATTTT; CDR3: CATSRDQEGGGDTQYF
size: few; V: TRBV7-9; D: TRBD1; J: TRBJ1-2; DNA: TGTGCCAGCAGCTTAGGCCCGGGACAGCCCAATGGCTACACCTTC; CDR3: CASSLGPGQPNGYTF
size: .; V: TRBV29-1; D: TRBD1; J: TRBJ1-2; DNA: TGCAGCGTTAACCGGCGATACAGGGGTGGCTACACCTTC; CDR3: CSVNRRYRGGYTF
size: once; V: TRBV19; D: .; J: TRBJ1-1; DNA: TGTGCCAGTAATCCCCCTACCCGGGGGGGGACTGAAGCTTTCTTT; CDR3: CASNPPTRGGTEAFF
size: .; V: TRBV10-3; D: TRBD2; J: TRBJ2-7; DNA: TGTGCCATCAGTGAGTCGGTAGCGGGAGGGCATCCCGAGCAGTACTTC; CDR3: CAISESVAGGHPEQYF
size: .; V: TRBV18; D: .; J: TRBJ2-7; DNA: TGTGCCAGCTCACCTCAGGCAGGTGGTCTCGGAGGCTACGAGCAGTACTTC; CDR3: CASSPQAGGLGGYEQYF
size: .; V: TRBV28; D: TRBD2; J: TRBJ2-7; DNA: TGTGCCAGCAGTCCTGGCAGAGGGGAGCGGGGGATTCACTTC; CDR3: CASSPGRGERGIHF
size: .; V: TRBV6-2/TRBV6-3; D: .; J: TRBJ1-2; DNA: TGTGCCAGCAGTTTCCCAGACTATGGCTACACCTTC; CDR3: CASSFPDYGYTF
size: few; V: TRBV25-1; D: TRBD1; J: TRBJ1-2; DNA: TGTGCCAGCAGTGATTACAGGGGGAGGAACTATGGCTACACCTTC; CDR3: CASSDYRGRNYGYTF
size: .; V: TRBV19; D: .; J: TRBJ1-4; DNA: TGTGCCAGTAGTATTTTAGGAGGGAAGGGCGAAAAACTGTTTTTT; CDR3: CASSILGGKGEKLFF
size: .; V: TRBV5-4; D: .; J: TRBJ1-1; DNA: TGTGCCAGCAGCCCTCGTACAGGTAACACTGAAGCTTTCTTT; CDR3: CASSPRTGNTEAFF
size: .; V: TRBV27; D: .; J: TRBJ1-4; DNA: TGTGCCAGCAGTTTATTGGGTTCGGGAGAAAAACTGTTTTTT; CDR3: CASSLLGSGEKLFF
size: .; V: TRBV28; D: TRBD1; J: TRBJ1-5; DNA: TGTGCCAGCAGTTCCTACATCGCGGGACAGGCCAATCAGCCCCAGCATTTT; CDR3: CASSSYIAGQANQPQHF
size: .; V: TRBV5-1; D: TRBD1; J: TRBJ2-7; DNA: TGCGCCAGCAGCTTGGGGGACAGGTCCCAAAGGGAGTACTTC; CDR3: CASSLGDRSQREYF
size: .; V: TRBV6-5; D: TRBD1; J: TRBJ1-2; DNA: TGTGCCAGCAGCATGACAGGGGATTATGGCTACACCTTC; CDR3: CASSMTGDYGYTF
size: .; V: TRBV18; D: .; J: TRBJ2-7; DNA: TGTGCCAGCTCACTAAGCACTAGGAAGGACTACGAGCAGTACTTC; CDR3: CASSLSTRKDYEQYF
size: .; V: TRBV11-3; D: .; J: TRBJ2-2; DNA: TGTGCCAGCAGCCCAAAATCCACTCCAGGAGGCACGGCCGGGGAGCTGTTTTTT; CDR3: CASSPKSTPGGTAGELFF
size: .; V: TRBV2; D: TRBD2; J: TRBJ2-7; DNA: TGTGCCAGCAGCGAAGGACTAGCGGGGGGGAGCCGAAACTCCTTATACGAGCAGTACTTC; CDR3: CASSEGLAGGSRNSLYEQYF
size: few; V: TRBV6-5; D: TRBD2; J: TRBJ2-3; DNA: TGTGCCAGCAGGCGTCGCGGGGGGCTAGATACGCAGTATTTT; CDR3: CASRRRGGLDTQYF
size: .; V: TRBV5-1; D: .; J: TRBJ1-4; DNA: TGCGCCAGCAGCCCGCTCTCGGGTTTGGCTAATGAAAAACTGTTTTTT; CDR3: CASSPLSGLANEKLFF
size: .; V: TRBV2; D: .; J: TRBJ2-5; DNA: TGTGCCAGCAGTGAAATTGAGGAGGGGGAGACCCAGTACTTC; CDR3: CASSEIEEGETQYF
size: .; V: TRBV28; D: .; J: TRBJ1-5; DNA: TGTGCCAGCAGTCAGGGTACTCAGCCCCAGCATTTT; CDR3: CASSQGTQPQHF
size: .; V: TRBV11-3; D: .; J: TRBJ2-7; DNA: TGTGCCAGCAGCTTACGGGGAACCTACGAGCAGTACTTC; CDR3: CASSLRGTYEQYF
size: .; V: TRBV5-1; D: TRBD1; J: TRBJ1-4; DNA: TGCGCCAGCAGCTGGGCTGGACAGGGAAATGAAAAACTGTTTTTT; CDR3: CASSWAGQGNEKLFF
size: .; V: TRBV5-5; D: .; J: TRBJ2-1; DNA: TGTGCCAGCAGCTCCCAACCGGGGGCCTACAATGAGCAGTTCTTC; CDR3: CASSSQPGAYNEQFF
size: .; V: TRBV12-3/TRBV12-4; D: .; J: TRBJ1-2; DNA: TGTGCCAGCAGTTTCTCCTATGGCTACACCTTC; CDR3: CASSFSYGYTF
size: .; V: TRBV9; D: TRBD1; J: TRBJ1-2; DNA: TGTGCCAGCAGCGGATGGACAGGGGAGGGCTACACCTTC; CDR3: CASSGWTGEGYTF
size: .; V: TRBV6-2/TRBV6-3; D: .; J: TRBJ1-1; DNA: TGTGCCAGCAGTAACCGACACAACACTGAAGCTTTCTTT; CDR3: CASSNRHNTEAFF
size: .; V: TRBV14; D: TRBD2; J: TRBJ2-1; DNA: TGTGCCAGCAGCCTGATCGATCGGGCGGGAGGCATCAATGAGCAGTTCTTC; CDR3: CASSLIDRAGGINEQFF
size: once; V: TRBV7-9; D: .; J: TRBJ1-5; DNA: TGTGCCAGCAGCCGTACAGAGAATCAGCCCCAGCATTTT; CDR3: CASSRTENQPQHF
size: .; V: TRBV11-3; D: TRBD2; J: TRBJ2-5; DNA: TGTGCCAGCAGCTTAGGGAGCAAGGTAGCGGGTCAAGAGACCCAGTACTTC; CDR3: CASSLGSKVAGQETQYF
size: .; V: TRBV6-6; D: .; J: TRBJ2-7; DNA: TGTGCCAGCAGTAGCCCAGGCTCCCTACTGAGGCAGTACTTC; CDR3: CASSSPGSLLRQYF
size: .; V: TRBV5-1; D: TRBD1; J: TRBJ1-5; DNA: TGCGCCAGCAGCTTTTCGGCAGGGGGGCCTAATAGCAATCAGCCCCAGCATTTT; CDR3: CASSFSAGGPNSNQPQHF
size: .; V: TRBV27; D: .; J: TRBJ1-5; DNA: TGTGCCAGCAGTTTCATAGCCGAGCCCCAGCATTTT; CDR3: CASSFIAEPQHF
size: .; V: TRBV5-1; D: TRBD1; J: TRBJ2-2; DNA: TGCGCCAGCAGCTTGAAGGGGGCCATGAACACCGGGGAGCTGTTTTTT; CDR3: CASSLKGAMNTGELFF